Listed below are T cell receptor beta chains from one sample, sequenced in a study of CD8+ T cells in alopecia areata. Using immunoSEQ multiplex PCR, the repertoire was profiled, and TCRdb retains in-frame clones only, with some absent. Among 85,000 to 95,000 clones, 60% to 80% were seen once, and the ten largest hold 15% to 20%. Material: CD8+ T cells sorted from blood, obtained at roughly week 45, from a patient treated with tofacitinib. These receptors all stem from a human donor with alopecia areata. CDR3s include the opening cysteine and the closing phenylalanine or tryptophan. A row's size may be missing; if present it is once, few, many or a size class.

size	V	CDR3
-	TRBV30	CAYSDSANYGYTF
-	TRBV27	CASIDLFRGSGTEAFF
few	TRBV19	CATEDRNSPLHF
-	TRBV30	CAWGTAGSEAFF
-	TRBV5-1	CASSLWQGPNTGELFF
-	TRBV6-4	CASSGQVPDTEAFF
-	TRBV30	CAWSVSAPGTSEDTQYF
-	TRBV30	CAAGTGNTEAFF
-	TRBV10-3	CAISVASYNEQFF
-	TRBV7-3	CASSLDFGSSGANVLTF
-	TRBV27	CASSPYTGGRDGYTF
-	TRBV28	CASTLDGNYEQYF
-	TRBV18	CASSVDGDGYTF
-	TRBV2	CASSANNQPQHF
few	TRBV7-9	CASSLGTGVGQPQHF
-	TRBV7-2	CASSQGVNQPQHF
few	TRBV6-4	CASSDGTREQFF
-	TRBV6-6	CASSSPDSQGKETQYF
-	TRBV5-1	CASSSEAGAQYF
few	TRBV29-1	CSAGTSGGLGTQYF
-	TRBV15	CATSRETSGGYNEQFF
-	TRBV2	CASIPGLAAPEF
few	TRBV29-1	CSVDFRLTGGKYGYTF
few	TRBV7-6	CASSPERTNTGELFF
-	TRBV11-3	CASSPPIHTGELFF
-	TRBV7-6	CASSSWGDQPQHF
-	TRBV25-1	CASSELQGGTEAFF
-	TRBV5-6	CASSHTLNTEAFF
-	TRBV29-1	CSGRPWGQASYQPQHF
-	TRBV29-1	CSVVGGDKNIQYF
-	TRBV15	CATSSPGTFNEQFF
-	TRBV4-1	CASSQGQGRGRTEAFF
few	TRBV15	CATSRVGGASGETQYF
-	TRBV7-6	CASSVLAYTGTDTQYF
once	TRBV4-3	CASSQGSGQQIYEQYF
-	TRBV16	CASSVNSNQPQHF
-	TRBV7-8	CASSLAGVGQPQHF
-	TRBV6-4	CASSDSGTGELFF
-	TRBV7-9	CASSLGRGRRSTDTQYF
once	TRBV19	CASSIDLETTNTEAFF
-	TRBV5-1	CASSLPSGAHNEQFF
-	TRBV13	CASSLVGTGNTEAFF
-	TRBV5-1	CASSFNSAGYTF
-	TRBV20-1	CSARQGGGYTF
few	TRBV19	CASSVGQPNQPQHF
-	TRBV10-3	CAAGTGITNEQFF
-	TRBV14	CASSQEWDRSRETQYF
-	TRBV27	CASSLRGLEGPEAFF
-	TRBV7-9	CASSLSRTGRLTEAFF
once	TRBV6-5	CASSGDRGYEQYF
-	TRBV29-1	CSVEMGPGELFF
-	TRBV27	CASSSGQGSTEEQYF